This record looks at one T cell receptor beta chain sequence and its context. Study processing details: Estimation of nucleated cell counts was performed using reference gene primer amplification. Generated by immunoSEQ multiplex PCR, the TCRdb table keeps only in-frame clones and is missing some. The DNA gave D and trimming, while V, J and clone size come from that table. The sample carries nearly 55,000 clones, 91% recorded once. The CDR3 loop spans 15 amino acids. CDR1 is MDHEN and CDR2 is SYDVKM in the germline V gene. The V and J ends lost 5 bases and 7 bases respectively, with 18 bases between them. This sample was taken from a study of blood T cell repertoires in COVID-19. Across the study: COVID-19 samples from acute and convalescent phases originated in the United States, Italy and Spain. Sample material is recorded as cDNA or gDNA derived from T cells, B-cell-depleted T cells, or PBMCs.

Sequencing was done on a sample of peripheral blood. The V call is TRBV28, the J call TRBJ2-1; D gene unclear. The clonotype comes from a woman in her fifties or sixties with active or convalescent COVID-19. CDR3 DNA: TGTGCCAGCAGTCCTTTAGTAGCCTTTCGGAATGAGCAGTTCTTC. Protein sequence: CASSPLVAFRNEQFF.